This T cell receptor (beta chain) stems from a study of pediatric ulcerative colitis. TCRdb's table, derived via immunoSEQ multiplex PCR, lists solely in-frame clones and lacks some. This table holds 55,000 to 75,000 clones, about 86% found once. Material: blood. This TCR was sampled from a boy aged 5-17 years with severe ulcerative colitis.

Here the CDR3 DNA reads TGCGCCAGCAGTGGGGCTTGGGGGTCAGATGAGCAGTTCTTC. The encoded protein is CASSGAWGSDEQFF. The J gene is TRBJ2-1, the V gene TRBV10-2; D might be TRBD1 or TRBD2, each matching 5 bases. Trimming removed 4 bases from V and 8 bases from J, with 15 bases in between. Germline V gives CDR1 WSHSY, CDR2 SAAADI. This CDR3 has 14 amino acids.